The 12 T cell receptor beta chains below come from one sample, sequenced in a study of cytomegalovirus exposure and HLA in healthy donors. This PCR relied on a set of 60 Vbeta primers and 13 Jbeta primers. Libraries were prepared by immunoSEQ multiplex PCR; TCRdb keeps only in-frame clonotypes and omits some of them. Here the sample spans roughly 100,000 clones, about 13% being singletons. The material sequenced was PBMCs. These receptors were collected from a middle-aged man in good health and CMV-seropositive.

This chain connects TRBV25-1 to TRBJ1-2; D gene ambiguous. This CDR3 comprises 12 residues. Trimming took 7 bases from V and 2 from J, leaving 8 bases between them. CDR1 and CDR2 (germline): MGHDK, SYGVNS. The CDR3 coding sequence is TGTGCCAGCAATGACCTGAACTATGGCTACACCTTC. As protein: CASNDLNYGYTF.

There are a few counts of this clone. This chain links TRBV9 with TRBJ1-3; D gene unclear. Germline V lookup: CDR1 SGDLS, CDR2 YYNGEE. V lost 7 bases to trimming and J lost 3 bases, with 11 bases between them. The CDR3 has 13 residues. This chain's CDR3 is CASGSFGGNTIYF. For the CDR3, the DNA is TGTGCCAGCGGGAGCTTCGGTGGAAACACCATATATTTT.

This clone has just a few counts. As DNA, the CDR3 is TGTGCCATCAGTGAGAACAGTCGGTCCTACGAGCAGTACTTC. Translating gives CAISENSRSYEQYF. This chain joins TRBV10-3 and TRBJ2-7; D is uncertain. The CDR3 loop spans 14 amino acids. The V end was cut by 2 bases, the J end by 1 base, with 9 bases between. Germline CDR1 reads ENHRY; CDR2 reads SYGVKD.

V gene TRBV6-4 combines with J gene TRBJ2-5, with TRBD2 as a possible D gene (6 bases). Germline V CDR1 and CDR2: MRHNA, SNTAGT. V lost 7 bases to trimming and J lost 1 base, with 22 bases between them. This CDR3 spans 17 amino acids. CDR3 loop: CASKLKRAQMGQETQYF. In nucleotides, the CDR3 is TGTGCCAGCAAACTAAAGCGGGCCCAGATGGGCCAAGAGACCCAGTACTTC.

In this sample, this clone turned up a few times. The chain joins TRBV30 to TRBJ2-7; 11 bases fit TRBD2. The length of the CDR3 is 15 residues. Germline V gives CDR1 GTSNPN, CDR2 SVGIG (reference sequence). V was pared by 2 bases and J by 2 bases, with 5 bases of the junction left unmatched. CDR3 coding DNA: TGTGCCTGGAGTCCCAAACTAGCGGGAGCCTACGAGCAGTACTTC. It yields the protein CAWSPKLAGAYEQYF.

This clone has only a few counts. The J gene is TRBJ2-5, the V gene TRBV5-4, with 7 bases identical to TRBD2. CDR3 size: 15 residues. The V gene's germline CDR1 is SGHNT and CDR2 YYREEE (reference sequence). The junction had 5 bases not matched to a gene; V was cut back by 2 bases and J by 1 base. The CDR3 is CASSFGPGGQETQYF. The CDR3 nucleotides read TGTGCCAGCAGCTTTGGTCCGGGAGGCCAAGAGACCCAGTACTTC. Using reference TRBV5-4 and TRBJ2-5 for the parts outside the CDR3, the full variable domain is ETGVTQSPTHLIKTRGQQVTLRCSSQSGHNTVSWYQQALGQGPQFIFQYYREEENGRGNFPPRFSGLQFPNYSSELNVNALELDDSALYLCASSFGPGGQETQYFGPGTRLLVL.

This clone turned up a few times. The genes are TRBV19 and TRBJ2-5; 16 nucleotides line up with TRBD2. The CDR3 totals 16 residues. With V trimmed by 1 base and J by 5 bases, 1 base remained unmatched. CDR1 and CDR2 from the germline V gene are LNHDA and SQIVND (reference sequence). CDR3 bases: TGTGCCAGTAGTATAGGGGGACTAGCGGGAGGGGAGACCCAGTACTTC. This encodes CASSIGGLAGGETQYF.

The gene calls are TRBV6-4 and TRBJ1-1; TRBD1 is a possible D gene (5 bases). Trimming shortened V by 5 bases and J by 1 base, and 8 bases separated the two germline ends. The CDR3 covers 13 residues. Germline values: CDR1 MRHNA, CDR2 SNTAGT. The CDR3, as DNA: TGTGCCAGCAGTTCTCAGGGGAACACTGAAGCTTTCTTT. As protein: CASSSQGNTEAFF.

The chain combines TRBV27 with TRBJ2-5, with no clear D. CDR3 size: 13 residues. The V end was cut by 9 bases, the J end by 4 bases, with 15 bases between. Germline V lookup: CDR1 MNHEY, CDR2 SMNVEV (reference sequence). For the CDR3, the DNA is TGTGCCAGTCCCCCGGGTTGCGGAGAGACCCAGTACTTC. This sequence encodes CASPPGCGETQYF.

This clone showed up just a few times. The junction and the germline gene differ at one end; a read error may be behind it. The V gene is TRBV6-5, the J gene TRBJ1-2; D is perhaps TRBD1 (6 bases). The CDR3 loop spans 14 amino acids. Germline CDR1 reads MNHEY; CDR2 reads SVGAGI. In DNA, the CDR3 is TGTGCCAGCAGTTCGCCGGGGGGCCCGAACGTTGCGGCCTTC. Translating gives CASSSPGGPNVAAF.

The V gene is TRBV19, the J gene TRBJ2-5; D is possibly TRBD1 (5 bases). The germline gives CDR1 LNHDA, CDR2 SQIVND (reference sequence). The CDR3 spans 14 residues. The V end was cut by 1 base, the J end by 2 bases, with 8 bases between. CDR3 bases: TGTGCCAGTAGTATAGTTTCAGGGCAAGAGACCCAGTACTTC. Encoded protein: CASSIVSGQETQYF.

The V call is TRBV5-1, the J call TRBJ2-2; 11 nucleotides align to TRBD2. V was pared by 4 bases and J by 2 bases, with 7 bases of the junction left unmatched. Germline CDR1 and CDR2: SGHRS and YFSETQ. This CDR3 is built from 17 residues. CDR3 in amino acids: CASSARTSGPNTGELFF. For the CDR3, the DNA is TGCGCCAGCAGCGCCCGGACTAGCGGGCCTAACACCGGGGAGCTGTTTTTT. Filled out from reference TRBV5-1 and TRBJ2-2, the complete variable domain reads KAGVTQTPRYLIKTRGQQVTLSCSPISGHRSVSWYQQTPGQGLQFLFEYFSETQRNKGNFPGRFSGRQFSNSRSEMNVSTLELGDSALYLCASSARTSGPNTGELFFGEGSRLTVL.